This passage covers 28 T cell receptor beta chains from one sample sequenced in a study of blood T cell repertoires in COVID-19. The data were produced by immunoSEQ multiplex PCR, yet TCRdb's version contains in-frame clones alone and is incomplete. The table shows 85,000 to 95,000 clones, with approximately 91% occurring only once. Material: peripheral blood. Receptor source: a man between 60 and 75 years old with COVID-19, enrolled during active disease.

The rearrangement joins TRBV11-2 to TRBJ2-1, with 11 positions matching TRBD2. Germline-derived CDR1 and CDR2 are SGHAT and FQNNGV. The J segment lost 8 bases and the V segment lost 6 bases, leaving 12 bases of the junction unmatched. CDR3 length: 16 amino acids. CDR3 nucleotides: TGTGCCAGCAGATCTTCAGGGGCTAGCGGGAGGCATGAGCAGTTCTTC. Its translation: CASRSSGASGRHEQFF.

The chain links TRBV14 to TRBJ2-7; possibly TRBD2 for D (6 bases). Germline V gene lookup returns CDR1 SGHDN and CDR2 FVKESK. The germline V and J ends were trimmed by 0 bases and 3 bases, with 9 bases remaining between them. CDR3 length equals 14 residues. CDR3 in DNA: TGTGCCAGCAGCCAAGAGGAGGGGAACTACGAGCAGTACTTC. It translates to CASSQEEGNYEQYF. Combining the CDR3 with reference TRBV14 and TRBJ2-7 gives the whole variable domain EAGVTQFPSHSVIEKGQTVTLRCDPISGHDNLYWYRRVMGKEIKFLLHFVKESKQDESGMPNNRFLAERTGGTYSTLKVQPAELEDSGVYFCASSQEEGNYEQYFGPGTRLTVT.

This chain joins TRBV7-2 and TRBJ2-1, with 10 positions matching TRBD2. The CDR3 spans 16 residues. CDR1 and CDR2 from the germline V gene are SGHTA and FQGNSA. Unmatched junction bases numbered 11, after V lost 3 bases and J lost 9 bases. The CDR3 here is CASSFLSSGRGSEQFF. The CDR3 nucleotides read TGTGCCAGCAGCTTCCTTTCTAGCGGGAGAGGCAGTGAGCAGTTCTTC.

The J gene is TRBJ1-3, the V gene TRBV5-1; D possibly corresponds to TRBD1 (6 bases). Germline-derived CDR1 and CDR2 are SGHRS and YFSETQ. The V gene lost 2 bases and the J gene lost 0 bases, with 6 bases spanning the gap. The CDR3 runs 14 residues. For the CDR3, the DNA is TGCGCCAGCAGCTTACAGGGCTCTGGAAACACCATATATTTT. This translates into CASSLQGSGNTIYF.

The gene calls are TRBV6-5 and TRBJ2-3; TRBD2 might be the D (6 bases). The V end lost 5 bases, the J end lost 2 bases, and 11 bases lay between the germline ends. Germline lookup yields CDR1 MNHEY and CDR2 SVGAGI. CDR3 size: 14 residues. CDR3 region: CASSPGTFTDTQYF. The CDR3 nucleotides read TGTGCCAGCAGTCCAGGGACTTTCACAGATACGCAGTATTTT.

Only one count was recorded for this clone. DNA of the CDR3: TGTGCCAGCAGCGTAGGACTCGACACCGGGGAGCTGTTTTTT. Encoded protein: CASSVGLDTGELFF. The chain uses TRBV9 and TRBJ2-2, with unresolved D. The V gene's germline CDR1 is SGDLS and CDR2 YYNGEE. Trimming removed 0 bases at V and 3 bases at J, with 6 bases between. The CDR3 sequence is 14 residues long.

This rearrangement joins TRBV4-1 to TRBJ2-3, with D tentatively TRBD1 (6 bases). CDR3 length: 15 residues. V was trimmed by 0 bases and J by 5 bases, leaving 12 bases between them. Germline V CDR1 and CDR2: MGHRA, YSYEKL. This CDR3 is CASSQDETGLDTQYF. CDR3 bases: TGCGCCAGCAGCCAAGACGAGACAGGACTAGATACGCAGTATTTT.

V and J are TRBV2 and TRBJ2-7, with 11 bases fitting TRBD2. The germline CDR1 and CDR2 sequences are SNHLY and FYNNEI. CDR3 size: 13 residues. Trimming removed 2 bases from V and 7 bases from J; junction bases left unmatched: 1. The CDR3 DNA sequence: TGTGCCAGCAGTGAACTAGCGGGAGGTGAGCAGTACTTC. Residues: CASSELAGGEQYF.

As DNA, the CDR3 is TGTGCCAGCAGCTCGGCCGGGACAGTTAACTATGGCTACACCTTC. Encoded protein: CASSSAGTVNYGYTF. This chain joins TRBV11-2 and TRBJ1-2, with 7 bases aligning to TRBD1. Germline V gene data show CDR1 as SGHAT and CDR2 as FQNNGV. V shed 4 bases and J 1 base; nucleotides not matched to a gene: 6. This CDR3 contains 15 residues.

J is TRBJ2-7 and V is TRBV2, with a tentative D call TRBD1 (6 bases). The length of the CDR3 is 12 residues. The germline gives CDR1 SNHLY, CDR2 FYNNEI. Trimming took 11 bases from V and 4 from J, leaving 15 bases between them. The DNA of the CDR3 is TGTGCCTCCCGCCAGGGGCAGTACGAGCAGTACTTC. Translating it yields CASRQGQYEQYF.

In this sample, this clone turned up once. V and J are TRBV6-5 and TRBJ2-5, with D uncertain. The ends were cut back, 8 bases at V and 5 bases at J, with 9 bases in the middle. Germline CDR1 MNHEY, CDR2 SVGAGI. This CDR3 comprises 11 residues. Here the CDR3 DNA reads TGTGCCAGCCGGGTTGGGGAGACCCAGTACTTC. Translation: CASRVGETQYF.

The chain is built from TRBV2 and TRBJ1-3, with D unclear. The length of the CDR3 is 17 residues. The V gene's germline CDR1 is SNHLY and CDR2 FYNNEI. Trimming removed 1 base at V and 0 bases at J, with 13 bases between. CDR3 sequence reads: CASSEGLGEISGNTIYF. The CDR3, as DNA: TGTGCCAGCAGTGAAGGGCTCGGGGAGATCTCTGGAAACACCATATATTTT.

The genes are TRBV3-1 (or the pseudogene TRBV3-2) and TRBJ1-2; a possible D gene is TRBD1 (6 bases). The CDR3 loop spans 12 amino acids. Trimming stripped 1 base from V and 8 bases from J, with 8 bases between. Germline V gene sequence: CDR1 LGHDT, CDR2 YNNKEL (reference sequence). This CDR3 reads CASSQVRGGYTF. CDR3 nucleotide sequence: TGTGCCAGCAGCCAAGTGAGGGGGGGCTACACCTTC.

CDR3 loop: CASSEPQGRETGELFF. CDR3 DNA sequence: TGCGCCAGCAGTGAGCCCCAGGGGCGGGAGACCGGGGAGCTGTTTTTT. The V and J genes are TRBV10-1 and TRBJ2-2, with D tentatively TRBD2 (7 bases). This CDR3 spans 16 amino acids. The germline CDR1 and CDR2 sequences are WNHNN and SYGVQD (reference sequence). V was cut by 2 bases and J by 5 bases, with 15 bases left in between.

With regard to this clone: The sample has other DNA sequences that encode this CDR3 too. The chain joins TRBV12-3 or TRBV12-4 to TRBJ1-2; D is undetermined. The ends were cut back, 5 bases at V and 1 base at J, with 8 bases in the middle. The CDR3 has 13 amino acids. CDR3 loop: CASSRGLNYGYTF. CDR3 DNA sequence: TGTGCCAGCAGTCGGGGTCTTAACTATGGCTACACCTTC.

In regard to this clone: A junction end diverges from the germline sequence, so it may reflect a read error. The chain is built from TRBV19 and TRBJ1-2; a possible D gene is TRBD1 (6 bases). CDR1 and CDR2 (germline): LNHDA, SQIVND (reference sequence). The CDR3 extends over 15 amino acids. The CDR3 spells CARRGGLPHNYGYTF. The CDR3 region has the DNA TGTGCCCGTAGGGGGGGACTCCCGCACAACTATGGCTACACCTTC. Based on the CDR3 plus reference TRBV19 and TRBJ1-2, the full variable domain is DGGITQSPKYLFRKEGQNVTLSCEQNLNHDAMYWYRQDPGQGLRLIYYSQIVNDFQKGDIAEGYSVSREKKESFPLTVTSAQKNPTAFYLCARRGGLPHNYGYTFGSGTRLTVV.

This chain links TRBV24-1 with TRBJ2-7; D possibly corresponds to TRBD1 (6 bases). Deletions cut 4 bases from V and 6 bases from J, with 12 bases between. The CDR3 consists of 13 residues. CDR1 and CDR2 from the germline V gene are KGHDR and SFDVKD. CDR3 coding DNA: TGTGCCACCAGTGAGGAAGGACAGACCGAGCAGTACTTC. Translation gives CATSEEGQTEQYF.

CDR3 region: CASSPSSGAYEQYF. The DNA for the CDR3 is TGCGCCAGCAGCCCTTCTAGCGGGGCCTACGAGCAGTACTTC. This chain links TRBV5-1 with TRBJ2-7; 9 bases line up with TRBD2. Trimming removed 4 bases from V and 2 bases from J; junction bases left unmatched: 4. CDR1 is SGHRS, CDR2 YFSETQ, per germline. The CDR3 contains 14 residues.

This clone has a single count. This sequence joins TRBV5-1 and TRBJ2-4; 9 bases agree with TRBD2. With V trimmed by 4 bases and J by 0 bases, 14 bases remained unmatched. This CDR3 spans 19 amino acids. CDR1 SGHRS and CDR2 YFSETQ come from the germline V gene. CDR3 sequence: CASSRTAGGMELAKNIQYF. For the CDR3, the DNA is TGCGCCAGCAGCCGAACGGCGGGAGGGATGGAGCTAGCCAAAAACATTCAGTACTTC.

V and J are TRBV5-1 and TRBJ2-2, with 10 bases aligning to TRBD2. J was trimmed by 5 bases and V by 4 bases; bases with no gene match: 8. CDR1 is SGHRS, CDR2 YFSETQ, per germline. This CDR3 comprises 16 residues. Written as DNA, the CDR3 is TGCGCCAGCAGCCCCGGTGATAGCGGGAGGACCGGGGAGCTGTTTTTT. Amino acid sequence: CASSPGDSGRTGELFF.

CDR3 region: CATSTRLAGEYEQYF. The CDR3, as DNA: TGTGCCACCAGCACGCGGCTAGCGGGAGAGTACGAGCAGTACTTC. V usage is TRBV15 and J usage is TRBJ2-7, with 10 bases that match TRBD2. V shed 4 bases and J 4 bases; nucleotides not matched to a gene: 7. Germline V lookup: CDR1 LNHNV, CDR2 YYDKDF (reference sequence). The CDR3 extends over 15 amino acids.

This clone has just a few counts. The V call is TRBV7-9, the J call TRBJ2-5, with no clear D. Germline V gene sequence: CDR1 SEHNR, CDR2 FQNEAQ (reference sequence). V was shortened by 1 base and J by 4 bases, with 4 bases between the two germline ends. This CDR3 contains 12 residues. CDR3: CASSLGAETQYF. The CDR3 nucleotides are TGTGCCAGCAGCTTAGGGGCAGAGACCCAGTACTTC.

The DNA for the CDR3 is TGTGCCAGCAACACCCTCCGGGGGGCCCTAGCCAAAAACATTCAGTACTTC. Protein sequence: CASNTLRGALAKNIQYF. The chain carries TRBV28 and TRBJ2-4, with D possibly TRBD2 on 7 matching bases. The CDR3 contains 17 residues. Trimming left V 7 bases short and J 0 bases short, with 19 bases between. Germline-derived CDR1 and CDR2 are MDHEN and SYDVKM.

This chain uses TRBV29-1 with TRBJ2-3; 7 bases match TRBD2. V trimming: 5 bases; J trimming: 2 bases; junction bases outside the gene matches: 7. This CDR3 region has 14 residues. CDR1 and CDR2 from the germline V gene are SQVTM and ANQGSEA. CDR3 bases: TGCAGCGTTCAGGAGAGCGGGAACACAGATACGCAGTATTTT. Protein product: CSVQESGNTDTQYF.

CDR3 amino acids: CASSLGQGSYGYTF. CDR3 DNA: TGTGCCAGCAGCTTGGGACAGGGGAGCTATGGCTACACCTTC. This sequence joins TRBV11-3 and TRBJ1-2; 10 bases are a match to TRBD1. Germline assignment: CDR1 SGHNT and CDR2 YENEEA. Unmatched junction bases numbered 2, after V lost 3 bases and J lost 4 bases. CDR3 size: 14 residues.

The rearrangement joins TRBV18 to TRBJ2-1, with TRBD2 matching over 10 bases. In germline, CDR1 is KGHSH, CDR2 LQKENI. V lost 9 bases, J lost 4 bases, and 12 bases stayed unmatched. The CDR3 length is 16 residues. The CDR3 reads CARPASSGSRYNEQFF. The CDR3 coding sequence is TGTGCCAGGCCCGCCTCTAGCGGGAGTCGGTACAATGAGCAGTTCTTC.

The V call is TRBV27, the J call TRBJ2-3; D gene uncertain. Germline lookup yields CDR1 MNHEY and CDR2 SMNVEV (reference sequence). The CDR3 loop spans 14 amino acids. V lost 1 base to trimming and J lost 2 bases, with 7 bases between them. The CDR3 protein is CASSLWQTTDTQYF. The CDR3 coding sequence is TGTGCCAGCAGTTTATGGCAAACCACAGATACGCAGTATTTT.

V and J are TRBV19 and TRBJ2-7; D possibly corresponds to TRBD1 (6 bases). CDR1 and CDR2 from the germline V gene are LNHDA and SQIVND (reference sequence). Trimming cost V 4 bases and J 2 bases, with 15 bases left between them. The CDR3 runs 15 residues. This CDR3 reads CASSNIGGQTYEQYF. The CDR3 DNA reads TGTGCCAGTAGTAATATAGGCGGACAGACCTACGAGCAGTACTTC.